The 14 T cell receptor beta chains below come from one sample, sequenced in a study of T cell clones after liver transplantation. Only in-frame clones appear in the TCRdb table, and some are missing; sequencing was by immunoSEQ multiplex PCR. This sample yields 55,000 to 75,000 clones, of which about 73% are seen a single time; 2.8% belongs to the top ten. The source was CD4+ T cells from blood, collected at the 15-month timepoint. The receptors come from a human patient who received a liver transplant. A share of the T cells may be of graft donor origin.

This chain uses TRBV30 with TRBJ1-5, with no clear D. CDR1 and CDR2 from the germline V gene are GTSNPN and SVGIG (reference sequence). The ends were cut back, 3 bases at V and 5 bases at J, with 11 bases in the middle. This CDR3 region has 13 residues. CDR3 sequence reads: CAWSPFEYQPQHF. The CDR3 nucleotides read TGTGCCTGGAGCCCTTTTGAGTATCAGCCCCAGCATTTT.

This chain connects TRBV28 to TRBJ2-1; TRBD2 matches 8 bases. This CDR3 comprises 14 residues. CDR1 and CDR2 from the germline V gene are MDHEN and SYDVKM. V shed 4 bases and J 9 bases; nucleotides not matched to a gene: 8. The CDR3 nucleotides are TGTGCCAGCAGTTCCCAAGCGGGAGTAGGTGAGCAGTTCTTC. Translated: CASSSQAGVGEQFF.

V gene TRBV6-9 combines with J gene TRBJ2-7, with a tentative D call TRBD2 (5 bases). From germline, CDR1 is MNHGY and CDR2 SVAAGI. The germline V and J ends were trimmed by 8 bases and 2 bases, with 7 bases remaining between them. The CDR3 is 11 residues long. The CDR3 loop reads CASPGTYEQYV. CDR3 DNA: TGTGCCAGCCCGGGGACCTACGAGCAGTACGTC.

The chain recombines TRBV7-6 with TRBJ2-3; no reliable D call. CDR3 length equals 16 residues. Trimming took off 1 base at V and 0 bases at J, with 11 bases between the two ends. Per germline, CDR1 SGHVS and CDR2 FNYEAQ. DNA for the CDR3: TGTGCCAGCAGCTTAGGAGTTGCTTCTAGCACAGATACGCAGTATTTT. It is translated as CASSLGVASSTDTQYF.

This sequence joins TRBV11-2 and TRBJ2-7, with TRBD1 matching 9 bases. The CDR3 loop spans 15 amino acids. The germline gives CDR1 SGHAT, CDR2 FQNNGV. Trimming cost V 4 bases and J 2 bases; bases outside gene matches: 6. This CDR3 is CASSSAGTGTYEQYF. The CDR3 coding sequence is TGTGCCAGCAGCTCCGCCGGGACAGGGACCTACGAGCAGTACTTC.

J is TRBJ1-5 and V is TRBV4-2, with D unclear. Looked up from germline, CDR1 is LGHNA and CDR2 is YNFKEQ. The CDR3 covers 15 residues. Trimming stripped 0 bases from V and 6 bases from J, with 12 bases between. CDR3 in amino acids: CASSQDGQKSQPQHF. For the CDR3, the DNA is TGTGCCAGCAGCCAAGATGGGCAGAAGAGTCAGCCCCAGCATTTT.

V gene TRBV7-2 combines with J gene TRBJ2-1; 7 bases agree with TRBD1. Germline V CDR1 and CDR2: SGHTA, FQGNSA. The CDR3 has 14 amino acids. V lost 5 bases, J lost 10 bases, and 11 bases stayed unmatched. The CDR3 region is CASSIQGPNGEQFF. CDR3 in DNA: TGTGCCAGCAGCATACAGGGGCCGAACGGGGAGCAGTTCTTC.

The rearrangement joins TRBV5-1 to TRBJ2-1; D gene ambiguous. Germline assignment: CDR1 SGHRS and CDR2 YFSETQ. V lost 0 bases and J lost 2, with 15 bases in between. This CDR3 region has 17 residues. The DNA for the CDR3 is TGCGCCAGCAGCTTGGGGTTTGGGGATTCGGCCTACAATGAGCAGTTCTTC. This translates into CASSLGFGDSAYNEQFF.

The chain uses TRBV6-1 and TRBJ1-6; 7 nucleotides match TRBD1. Germline V CDR1 and CDR2: MNHNS, SASEGT. The ends lost 4 bases at V and 7 bases at J; junction bases unmatched: 7. This CDR3 is built from 15 residues. The CDR3 loop is CASSGDRVSNSPLHF. The CDR3 coding sequence is TGTGCCAGCAGTGGAGACAGGGTTTCCAATTCACCCCTCCACTTT.

The rearrangement uses TRBV30 and TRBJ1-1, with 8 positions matching TRBD1. This CDR3 has 14 amino acids. CDR1 GTSNPN and CDR2 SVGIG come from the germline V gene (reference sequence). V shed 0 bases and J 3 bases; nucleotides not matched to a gene: 3. CDR3 DNA: TGTGCCTGGAGTGTATCAGGGGGCTACACTGAAGCTTTCTTT. Translation: CAWSVSGGYTEAFF.

The gene calls are TRBV27 and TRBJ2-7, with 7 bases matching TRBD1. The CDR3 is 14 residues long. V lost 0 bases and J lost 2; bases outside the gene matches: 1. CDR1 and CDR2 (germline): MNHEY, SMNVEV (reference sequence). CDR3 sequence reads: CASSLSTGTYEQYF. For the CDR3, the DNA is TGTGCCAGCAGTTTATCGACAGGGACCTACGAGCAGTACTTC.

This chain joins TRBV30 and TRBJ2-7, with D possibly being TRBD2 (6 bases). The CDR3 has 14 residues. The V end was cut by 2 bases, the J end by 6 bases, with 17 bases between. Germline-derived CDR1 and CDR2 are GTSNPN and SVGIG (reference sequence). The CDR3 here is CAWSNGTPQGEQYF. DNA for the CDR3: TGTGCCTGGAGTAATGGGACTCCCCAGGGCGAGCAGTACTTC.

This chain links TRBV7-9 with TRBJ1-1; D ambiguous. The CDR3 covers 11 residues. CDR1 is SEHNR and CDR2 is FQNEAQ in the germline V gene (reference sequence). V lost 7 bases to trimming and J lost 3 bases, with 6 bases between them. The DNA for the CDR3 is TGTGCCAGCACGAAGGACACTGAAGCTTTCTTT. It yields the protein CASTKDTEAFF.

DNA of the CDR3: TGTGCCTGGAGAACAGGGATATCTACTGAAGCTTTCTTT. Encoded protein: CAWRTGISTEAFF. This chain uses TRBV30 with TRBJ1-1; D may be TRBD1 (6 bases). Germline CDR1 reads GTSNPN; CDR2 reads SVGIG (reference sequence). Trimming took off 3 bases at V and 5 bases at J, with 13 bases between the two ends. This CDR3 is 13 amino acids long.